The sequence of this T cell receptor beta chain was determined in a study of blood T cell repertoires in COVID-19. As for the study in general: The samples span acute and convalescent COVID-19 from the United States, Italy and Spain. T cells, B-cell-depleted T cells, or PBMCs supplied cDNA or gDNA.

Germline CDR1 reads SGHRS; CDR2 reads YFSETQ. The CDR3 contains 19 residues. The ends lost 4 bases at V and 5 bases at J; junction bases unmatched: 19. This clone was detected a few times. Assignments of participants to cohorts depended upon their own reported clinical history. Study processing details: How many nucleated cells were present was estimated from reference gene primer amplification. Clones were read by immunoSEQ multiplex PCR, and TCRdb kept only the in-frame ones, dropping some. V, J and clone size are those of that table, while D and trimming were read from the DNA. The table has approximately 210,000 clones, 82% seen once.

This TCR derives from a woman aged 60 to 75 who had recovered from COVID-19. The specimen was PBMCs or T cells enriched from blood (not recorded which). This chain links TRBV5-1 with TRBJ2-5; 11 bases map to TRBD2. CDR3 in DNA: TGCGCCAGCAGCCCGGGCAGGGTTGGTAGCGGGGGGGTCCAGGAGACCCAGTACTTC. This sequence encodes CASSPGRVGSGGVQETQYF.